The 21 T cell receptor beta chains reported below all come from one sample, sequenced in a study of T cell changes during pregnancy in multiple sclerosis. Some clones are missing from TCRdb's copy, which holds only in-frame ones; the method was immunoSEQ multiplex PCR. The profile shows about 69,000 clones, around 94% of them singletons. Sequencing was performed on peripheral blood, taken in the third trimester of pregnancy. The receptors derive from a female donor in good health, enrolled as a control in a pregnancy study.

This clone was seen a single time. This chain links TRBV19 with TRBJ2-6, with D maybe TRBD1 (7 bases). CDR1 and CDR2 from the germline V gene are LNHDA and SQIVND (reference sequence). V was clipped by 11 bases and J by 0 bases, with 20 bases between them. CDR3 length equals 17 residues. DNA of the CDR3: TGTGCCGCGGGCGGGGACAGACTATTCTCTGGGGCCAACGTCCTGACTTTC. It translates to CAAGGDRLFSGANVLTF.

This chain joins TRBV29-1 and TRBJ2-3; the match to TRBD2 covers 9 bases. Looked up from germline, CDR1 is SQVTM and CDR2 is ANQGSEA. The CDR3 extends over 14 amino acids. J was trimmed by 4 bases and V by 1 base; bases with no gene match: 3. The CDR3 loop is CSVEVSGRPDTQYF. CDR3 in DNA: TGCAGCGTTGAAGTTAGCGGGAGACCAGATACGCAGTATTTT.

The chain joins TRBV19 to TRBJ2-7; D remains ambiguous. Germline V gene data show CDR1 as LNHDA and CDR2 as SQIVND (reference sequence). The CDR3 extends over 12 amino acids. V shed 6 bases and J shed 1 base, with 7 bases lying between them. DNA for the CDR3: TGTGCCAGTAGCCGCGAATCCTACGAGCAGTACTTC. Encoded protein: CASSRESYEQYF.

This chain joins TRBV18 and TRBJ2-1, with 10 bases that match TRBD2. Trimming at V came to 3 bases and at J to 8 bases, leaving 10 bases not matched to a gene. Germline lookup yields CDR1 KGHSH and CDR2 LQKENI. The CDR3 extends over 16 amino acids. The CDR3 nucleotides read TGTGCCAGCTCACCTCTCCTAGCGGGGGATGGCGATGAGCAGTTCTTC. It yields the protein CASSPLLAGDGDEQFF.

The V gene is TRBV30, the J gene TRBJ2-1; a possible D gene is TRBD2 (5 bases). The germline gives CDR1 GTSNPN, CDR2 SVGIG (reference sequence). The CDR3 length is 13 residues. V lost 1 base to trimming and J lost 15 bases, with 19 bases between them. CDR3 in amino acids: CAWSAQLTEGLFF. Written as DNA, the CDR3 is TGTGCCTGGAGTGCTCAACTCACCGAGGGTCTGTTCTTC.

The chain recombines TRBV5-1 with TRBJ2-7; 9 bases align to TRBD1. Unmatched junction bases numbered 9, after V lost 7 bases and J lost 4 bases. CDR3 length: 14 amino acids. Per the germline V gene, CDR1 is SGHRS and CDR2 is YFSETQ. The CDR3 nucleotides read TGCGCCAGCCGGTGGGGGACAGGGCCTTACGAGCAGTACTTC. This translates into CASRWGTGPYEQYF.

The chain is built from TRBV7-9 and TRBJ1-1; D is uncertain. V was shortened by 2 bases and J by 7 bases, with 11 bases between the two germline ends. The CDR3 extends over 13 amino acids. The germline CDR1 and CDR2 sequences are SEHNR and FQNEAQ (reference sequence). The CDR3 bases are TGTGCCAGCAGCTTATACGGCGGCGGTGAAGCTTTCTTT. Amino acid sequence: CASSLYGGGEAFF.

The sample holds one count of this clone. The chain uses TRBV5-4 and TRBJ2-7; D is possibly TRBD1 (6 bases). Per the germline V gene, CDR1 is SGHNT and CDR2 is YYREEE (reference sequence). The germline V and J ends were trimmed by 4 bases and 2 bases, with 13 bases remaining between them. The CDR3 length is 14 residues. The CDR3 spells CASSRRTDAYEQYF. CDR3 nucleotide sequence: TGTGCCAGCAGCCGACGGACAGACGCCTACGAGCAGTACTTC.

V and J are TRBV6-5 and TRBJ1-5; 10 bases match TRBD1. Germline V lookup: CDR1 MNHEY, CDR2 SVGAGI. The V and J ends lost 2 bases and 5 bases, in that order; junction bases with no gene match: 3. CDR3 length: 15 amino acids. CDR3 DNA: TGTGCCAGCAGTTACGGACAGGGGGTAGATCAGCCCCAGCATTTT. Its protein is CASSYGQGVDQPQHF.

This clone was observed once. This sequence joins TRBV15 and TRBJ2-5; D is perhaps TRBD2 (7 bases). The CDR3 runs to 14 residues. CDR1 is LNHNV, CDR2 YYDKDF, per germline (reference sequence). V dropped 3 bases and J dropped 4 bases, with 12 bases sitting between them. This CDR3 is CATSRGGLGETQYF. The DNA for the CDR3 is TGTGCCACCAGCAGGGGGGGGCTCGGAGAGACCCAGTACTTC.

V and J are TRBV6-1 and TRBJ2-2; 12 bases agree with TRBD2. The CDR3 sequence is 16 residues long. CDR1 and CDR2 from the germline V gene are MNHNS and SASEGT. The V gene end was trimmed by 4 bases and the J gene end by 7 bases; junction bases not matched to a gene: 7. CDR3 protein: CASSATSGRYGGELFF. The DNA of the CDR3 is TGTGCCAGCAGTGCGACTAGCGGGAGATATGGCGGGGAGCTGTTTTTT.

V gene TRBV4-3 combines with J gene TRBJ1-5; D remains unclear. CDR3 length equals 13 residues. Germline CDR1 and CDR2: LGHNA and YSLEER. Trimming cost V 4 bases and J 4 bases, with 8 bases left between them. The CDR3 loop reads CASSRTRNQPQHF. CDR3 nucleotide sequence: TGCGCCAGCAGCCGTACCAGGAATCAGCCCCAGCATTTT.

On this clone itself: A read error may produce the germline difference seen at one junction end. V usage is TRBV10-3 and J usage is TRBJ1-2, with D unclear. The CDR3 loop spans 18 amino acids. Germline V CDR1 and CDR2: ENHRY, SYGVKD. The CDR3 region is CAIRTFDGLYGGNYDYTF. CDR3 coding DNA: TGTGCCATCAGAACTTTCGATGGGCTTTATGGAGGGAACTATGACTACACCTTC.

The chain has TRBV28 and TRBJ2-1; a weak D match, TRBD2 (8 bases). CDR3 size: 19 residues. CDR1 and CDR2 from the germline V gene are MDHEN and SYDVKM. V was pared by 6 bases and J by 7 bases, with 31 bases between. The CDR3 nucleotides are TGTGCCAGCAGCACCCCCGGGACAGTTGGGACTAGTGGGGTGAATGAGCAGTTCTTC. It is translated as CASSTPGTVGTSGVNEQFF. The full variable domain, in which reference TRBV28 and TRBJ2-1 provide the parts outside the CDR3, is DVKVTQSSRYLVKRTGEKVFLECVQDMDHENMFWYRQDPGLGLRLIYFSYDVKMKEKGDIPEGYSVSREKKERFSLILESASTNQTSMYLCASSTPGTVGTSGVNEQFFGPGTRLTVL.

V and J are TRBV28 and TRBJ2-1; the D gene is possibly TRBD2 (5 bases). Per germline, CDR1 MDHEN and CDR2 SYDVKM. This CDR3 region has 14 residues. The V and J ends lost 2 bases and 5 bases respectively, with 10 bases between them. CDR3 coding DNA: TGTGCCAGCAGTTTACTAGCCCCCGACAATGAGCAGTTCTTC. It specifies CASSLLAPDNEQFF.

The CDR3 protein is CASSPLSDTQYF. In nucleotides, the CDR3 is TGTGCCAGCAGCCCTCTTTCGGATACGCAGTATTTT. The chain uses TRBV7-9 and TRBJ2-3; the D is unclear. The CDR3 contains 12 residues. Germline V CDR1 and CDR2: SEHNR, FQNEAQ (reference sequence). The V and J ends lost 5 bases and 6 bases respectively, with 9 bases between them. Supplemented by reference TRBV7-9 and TRBJ2-3, the full variable domain reads DTGVSQNPRHKITKRGQNVTFRCDPISEHNRLYWYRQTLGQGPEFLTYFQNEAQLEKSRLLSDRFSAERPKGSFSTLEIQRTEQGDSAMYLCASSPLSDTQYFGPGTRLTVL.

V usage is TRBV25-1 and J usage is TRBJ2-3, with 10 bases lining up with TRBD1. V dropped 6 bases and J dropped 5; count of bases not matched to a gene: 5. Germline loops: CDR1 MGHDK, CDR2 SYGVNS. This CDR3 has 14 residues. The CDR3 sequence: CASSGDRGGDTQYF. The CDR3, as DNA: TGTGCCAGCAGCGGGGACAGGGGAGGAGATACGCAGTATTTT.

V usage is TRBV6-6 and J usage is TRBJ2-3; 10 nucleotides match TRBD2. Trimming at V came to 6 bases and at J to 5 bases, leaving 11 bases not matched to a gene. The CDR3 spans 16 residues. Germline V lookup: CDR1 MNHNY, CDR2 SVGAGI (reference sequence). CDR3 sequence: CASSLQGVAGGDTQYF. DNA for the CDR3: TGTGCCAGCAGCCTACAGGGGGTAGCGGGGGGAGATACGCAGTATTTT.

CDR3 region: CSVSHTEAFF. The CDR3 DNA is TGCAGCGTTAGCCACACTGAAGCTTTCTTT. The chain combines TRBV29-1 with TRBJ1-1; D unclear. Germline assignment: CDR1 SQVTM and CDR2 ANQGSEA. This CDR3 region has 10 residues. The V gene lost 5 bases and the J gene lost 3 bases, with 4 bases spanning the gap.

This chain connects TRBV6-5 to TRBJ2-7; 9 bases match TRBD1. V lost 6 bases, J lost 5 bases, and 8 bases stayed unmatched. Germline V gives CDR1 MNHEY, CDR2 SVGAGI. This CDR3 spans 14 amino acids. CDR3 loop: CASRIPGTGNEQYF. The CDR3 coding sequence is TGTGCCAGCAGAATCCCCGGGACAGGGAACGAGCAGTACTTC.

This chain joins TRBV7-8 and TRBJ2-1; TRBD2 aligns across 14 bases. Germline V lookup: CDR1 SGHVS, CDR2 FQNEAQ. V lost 3 bases and J lost 9; bases outside the gene matches: 1. The CDR3 covers 14 residues. The CDR3 protein is CASSFGTSGGEQFF. CDR3 DNA: TGTGCCAGCAGCTTCGGGACTAGCGGGGGTGAGCAGTTCTTC.